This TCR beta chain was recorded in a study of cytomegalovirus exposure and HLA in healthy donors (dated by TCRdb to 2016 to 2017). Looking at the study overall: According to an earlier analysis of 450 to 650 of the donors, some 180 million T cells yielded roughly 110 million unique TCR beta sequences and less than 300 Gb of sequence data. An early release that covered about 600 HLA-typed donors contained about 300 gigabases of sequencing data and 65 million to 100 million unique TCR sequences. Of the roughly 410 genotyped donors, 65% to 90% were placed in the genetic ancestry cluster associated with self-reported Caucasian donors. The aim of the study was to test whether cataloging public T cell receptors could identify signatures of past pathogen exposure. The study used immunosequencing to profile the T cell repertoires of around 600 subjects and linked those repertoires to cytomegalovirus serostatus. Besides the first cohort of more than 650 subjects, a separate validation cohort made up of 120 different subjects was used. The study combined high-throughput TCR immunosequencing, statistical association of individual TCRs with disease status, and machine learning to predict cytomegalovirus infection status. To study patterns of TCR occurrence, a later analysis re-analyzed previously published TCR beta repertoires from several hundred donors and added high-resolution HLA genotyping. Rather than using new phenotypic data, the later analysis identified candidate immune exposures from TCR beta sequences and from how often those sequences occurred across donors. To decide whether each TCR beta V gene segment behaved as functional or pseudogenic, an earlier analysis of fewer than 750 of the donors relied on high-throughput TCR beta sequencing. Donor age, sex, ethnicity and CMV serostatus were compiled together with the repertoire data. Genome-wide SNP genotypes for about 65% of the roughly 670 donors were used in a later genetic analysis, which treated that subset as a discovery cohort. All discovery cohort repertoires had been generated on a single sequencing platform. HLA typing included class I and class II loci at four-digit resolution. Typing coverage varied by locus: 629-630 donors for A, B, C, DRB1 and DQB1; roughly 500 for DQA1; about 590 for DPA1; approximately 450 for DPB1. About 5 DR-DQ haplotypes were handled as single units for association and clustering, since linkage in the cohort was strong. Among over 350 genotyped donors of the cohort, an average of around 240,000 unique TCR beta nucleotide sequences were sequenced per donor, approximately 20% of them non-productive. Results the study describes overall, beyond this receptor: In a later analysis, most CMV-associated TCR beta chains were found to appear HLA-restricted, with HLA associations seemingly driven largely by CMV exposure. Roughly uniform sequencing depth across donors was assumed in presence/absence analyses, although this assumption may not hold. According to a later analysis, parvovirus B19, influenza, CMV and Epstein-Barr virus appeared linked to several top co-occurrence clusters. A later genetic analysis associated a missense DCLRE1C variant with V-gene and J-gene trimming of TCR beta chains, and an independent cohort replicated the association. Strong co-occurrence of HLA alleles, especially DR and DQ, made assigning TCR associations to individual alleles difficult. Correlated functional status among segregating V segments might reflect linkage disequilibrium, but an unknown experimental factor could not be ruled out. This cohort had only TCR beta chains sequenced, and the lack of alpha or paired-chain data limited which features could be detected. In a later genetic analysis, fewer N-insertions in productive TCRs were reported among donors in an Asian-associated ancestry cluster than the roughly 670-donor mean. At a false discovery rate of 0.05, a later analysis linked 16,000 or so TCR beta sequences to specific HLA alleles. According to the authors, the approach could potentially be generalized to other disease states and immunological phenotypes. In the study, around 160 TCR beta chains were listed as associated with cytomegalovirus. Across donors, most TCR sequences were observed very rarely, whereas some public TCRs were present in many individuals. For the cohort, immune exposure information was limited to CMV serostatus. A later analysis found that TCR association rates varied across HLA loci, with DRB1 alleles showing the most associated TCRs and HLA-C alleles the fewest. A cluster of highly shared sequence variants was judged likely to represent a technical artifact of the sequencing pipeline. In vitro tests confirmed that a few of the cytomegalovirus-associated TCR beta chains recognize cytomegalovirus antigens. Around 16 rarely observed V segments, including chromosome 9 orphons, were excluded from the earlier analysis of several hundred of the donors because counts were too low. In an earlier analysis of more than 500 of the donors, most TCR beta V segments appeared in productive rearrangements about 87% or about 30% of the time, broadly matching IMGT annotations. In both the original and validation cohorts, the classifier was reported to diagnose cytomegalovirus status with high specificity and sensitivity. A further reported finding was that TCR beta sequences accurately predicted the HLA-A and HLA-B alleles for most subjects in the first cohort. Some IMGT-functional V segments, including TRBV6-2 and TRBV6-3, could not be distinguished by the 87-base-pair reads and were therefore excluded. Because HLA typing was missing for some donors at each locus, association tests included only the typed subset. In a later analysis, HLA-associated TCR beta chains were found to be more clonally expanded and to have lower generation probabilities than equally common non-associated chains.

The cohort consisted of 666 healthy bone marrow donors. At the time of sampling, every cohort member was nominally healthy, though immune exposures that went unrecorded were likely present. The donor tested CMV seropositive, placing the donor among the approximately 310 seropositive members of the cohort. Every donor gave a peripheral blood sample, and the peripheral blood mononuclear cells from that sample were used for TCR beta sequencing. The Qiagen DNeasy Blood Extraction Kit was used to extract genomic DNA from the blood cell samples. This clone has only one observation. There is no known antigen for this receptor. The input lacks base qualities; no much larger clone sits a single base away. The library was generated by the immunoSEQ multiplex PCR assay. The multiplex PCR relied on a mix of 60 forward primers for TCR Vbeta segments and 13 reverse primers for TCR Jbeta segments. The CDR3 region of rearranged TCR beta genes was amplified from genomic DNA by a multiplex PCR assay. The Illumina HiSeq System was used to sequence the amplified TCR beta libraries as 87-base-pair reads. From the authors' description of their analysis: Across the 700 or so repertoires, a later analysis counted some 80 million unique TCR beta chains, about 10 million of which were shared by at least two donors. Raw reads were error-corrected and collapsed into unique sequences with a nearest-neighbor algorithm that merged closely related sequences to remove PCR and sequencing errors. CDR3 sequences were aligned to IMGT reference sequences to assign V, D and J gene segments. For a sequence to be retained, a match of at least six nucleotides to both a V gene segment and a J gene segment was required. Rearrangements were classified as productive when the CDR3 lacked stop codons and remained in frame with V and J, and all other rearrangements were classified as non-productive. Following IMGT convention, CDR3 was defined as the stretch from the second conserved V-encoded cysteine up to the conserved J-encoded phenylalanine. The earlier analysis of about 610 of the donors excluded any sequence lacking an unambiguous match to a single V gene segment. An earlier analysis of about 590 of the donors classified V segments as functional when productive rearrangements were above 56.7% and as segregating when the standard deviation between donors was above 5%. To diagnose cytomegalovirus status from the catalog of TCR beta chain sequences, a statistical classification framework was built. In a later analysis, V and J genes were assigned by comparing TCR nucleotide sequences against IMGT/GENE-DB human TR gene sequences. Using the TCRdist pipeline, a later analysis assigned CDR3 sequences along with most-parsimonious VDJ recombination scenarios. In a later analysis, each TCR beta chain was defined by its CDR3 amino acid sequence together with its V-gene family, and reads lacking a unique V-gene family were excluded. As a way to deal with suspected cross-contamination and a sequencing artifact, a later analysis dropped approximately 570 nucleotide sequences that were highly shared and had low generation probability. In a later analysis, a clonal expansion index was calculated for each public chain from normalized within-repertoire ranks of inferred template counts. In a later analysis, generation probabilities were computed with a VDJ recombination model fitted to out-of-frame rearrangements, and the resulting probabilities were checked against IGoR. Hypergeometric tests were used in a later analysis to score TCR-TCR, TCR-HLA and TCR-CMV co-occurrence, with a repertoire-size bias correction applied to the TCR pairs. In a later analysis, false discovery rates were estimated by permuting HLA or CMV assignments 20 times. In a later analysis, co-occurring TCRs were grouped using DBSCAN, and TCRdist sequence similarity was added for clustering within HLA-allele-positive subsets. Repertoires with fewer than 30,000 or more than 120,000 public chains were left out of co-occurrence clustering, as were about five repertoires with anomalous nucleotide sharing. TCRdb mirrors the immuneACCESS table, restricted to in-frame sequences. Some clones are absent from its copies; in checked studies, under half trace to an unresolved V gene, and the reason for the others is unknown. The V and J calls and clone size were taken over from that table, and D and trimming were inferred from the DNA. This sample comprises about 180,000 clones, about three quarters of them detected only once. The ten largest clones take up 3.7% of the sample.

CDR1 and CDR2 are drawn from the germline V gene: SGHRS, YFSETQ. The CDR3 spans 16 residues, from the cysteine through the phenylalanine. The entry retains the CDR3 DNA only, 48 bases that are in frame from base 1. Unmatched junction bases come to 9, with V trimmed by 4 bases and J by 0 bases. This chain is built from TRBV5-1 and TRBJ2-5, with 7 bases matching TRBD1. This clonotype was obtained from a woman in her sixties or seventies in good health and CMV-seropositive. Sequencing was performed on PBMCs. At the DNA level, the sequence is TGCGCCAGCAGCGCAGGTTTACAGGGGCACCAAGAGACCCAGTACTTC. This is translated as CASSAGLQGHQETQYF.